The clone carrying this T cell receptor (beta chain) was counted at least ten times. Antigen unknown. Recent vaccinations or acute infections were absent in the healthy HIV-negative adult donors. This sample was taken from a study of shared clonotypes between healthy human individuals. Here immunoSEQ multiplex PCR was the method, and the copy in TCRdb shows in-frame clones only, minus some. The sample yields under 1,100,000 clones, roughly 70% seen once. Study-wide points: A handful of donors shared 4.5% to 6.5% of their naive CD4 clonotypes. Sequencing depth was predicted to influence how clonotypes are shared among donors. Exclusively blood specimens were collected; tissue repertoires likely differ.

The germline V and J ends were trimmed by 5 bases and 2 bases, with 13 bases remaining between them. Looked up from germline, CDR1 is SEHNR and CDR2 is FQNEAQ (reference sequence). The CDR3 is made up of 14 amino acids. This chain joins TRBV7-9 and TRBJ2-7, with D perhaps being TRBD1 or TRBD2 (5 bases each). The TCR was taken from a man aged 18-30 years in good health. Sequencing input: memory CD4+ T cells sorted from blood. The sample's subset: CD45RA-negative fraction. CDR3 bases: TGTGCCAGCAGCGGGGGAACAGTGCCCTACGAGCAGTACTTC. Translated: CASSGGTVPYEQYF.